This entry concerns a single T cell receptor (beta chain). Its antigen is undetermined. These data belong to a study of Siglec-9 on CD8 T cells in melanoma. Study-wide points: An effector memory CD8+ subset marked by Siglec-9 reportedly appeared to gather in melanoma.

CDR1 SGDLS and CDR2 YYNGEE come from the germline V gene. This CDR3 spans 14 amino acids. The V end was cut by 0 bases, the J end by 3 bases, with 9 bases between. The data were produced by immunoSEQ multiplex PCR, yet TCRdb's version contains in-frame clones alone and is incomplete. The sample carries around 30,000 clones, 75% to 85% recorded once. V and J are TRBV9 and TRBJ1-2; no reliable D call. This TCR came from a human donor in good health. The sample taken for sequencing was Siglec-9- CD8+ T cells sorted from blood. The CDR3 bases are TGTGCCAGCAGCGTAGCCTCGTATGACTATGGCTACACCTTC. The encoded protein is CASSVASYDYGYTF.